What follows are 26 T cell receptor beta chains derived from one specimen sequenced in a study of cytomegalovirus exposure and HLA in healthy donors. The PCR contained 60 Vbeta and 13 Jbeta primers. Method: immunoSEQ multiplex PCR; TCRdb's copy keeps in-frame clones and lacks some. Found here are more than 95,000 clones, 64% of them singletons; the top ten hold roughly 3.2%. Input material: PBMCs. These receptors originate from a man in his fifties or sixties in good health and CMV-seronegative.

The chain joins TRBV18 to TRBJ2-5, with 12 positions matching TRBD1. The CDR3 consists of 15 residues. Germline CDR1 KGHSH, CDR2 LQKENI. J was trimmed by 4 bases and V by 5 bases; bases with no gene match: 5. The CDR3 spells CASSSGQGAVETQYF. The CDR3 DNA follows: TGTGCCAGCTCATCGGGACAGGGGGCGGTAGAGACCCAGTACTTC.

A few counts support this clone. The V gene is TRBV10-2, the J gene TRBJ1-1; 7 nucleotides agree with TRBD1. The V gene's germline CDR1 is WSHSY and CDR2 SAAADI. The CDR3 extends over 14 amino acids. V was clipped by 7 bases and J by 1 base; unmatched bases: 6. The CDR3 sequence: CASKGAPRNTEAFF. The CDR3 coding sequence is TGCGCCAGCAAGGGGGCTCCCCGGAACACTGAAGCTTTCTTT.

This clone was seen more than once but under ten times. CDR3 sequence: CASSPRQQSYEQYF. The CDR3 DNA is TGTGCCAGTAGTCCGAGACAGCAATCCTACGAGCAGTACTTC. This chain connects TRBV19 to TRBJ2-7; D is perhaps TRBD1 (5 bases). Germline CDR1 LNHDA, CDR2 SQIVND (reference sequence). V was cut by 5 bases and J by 1 base, with 12 bases left in between. CDR3 length equals 14 residues.

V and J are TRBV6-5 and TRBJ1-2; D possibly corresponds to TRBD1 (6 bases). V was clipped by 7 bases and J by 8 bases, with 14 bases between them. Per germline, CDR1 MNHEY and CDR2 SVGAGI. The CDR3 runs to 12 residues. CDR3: CASKTGLNGYTF. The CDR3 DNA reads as TGTGCCAGCAAAACAGGGTTGAACGGCTACACCTTC.

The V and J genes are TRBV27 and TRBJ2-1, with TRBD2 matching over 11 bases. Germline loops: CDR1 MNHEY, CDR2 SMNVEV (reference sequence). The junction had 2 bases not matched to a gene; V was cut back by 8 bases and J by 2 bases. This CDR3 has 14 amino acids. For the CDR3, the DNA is TGTGCCAGCCGACTAGCGGGGACCTACAATGAGCAGTTCTTC. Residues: CASRLAGTYNEQFF.

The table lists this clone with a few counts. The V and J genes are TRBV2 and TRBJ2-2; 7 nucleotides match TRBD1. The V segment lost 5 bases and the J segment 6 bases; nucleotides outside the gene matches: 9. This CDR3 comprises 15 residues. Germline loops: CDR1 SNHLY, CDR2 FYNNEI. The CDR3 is CASSLNRGLPGELFF. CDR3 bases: TGTGCCAGCAGTTTAAACAGGGGATTACCCGGGGAGCTGTTTTTT. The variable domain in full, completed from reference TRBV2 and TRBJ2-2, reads EPEVTQTPSHQVTQMGQEVILRCVPISNHLYFYWYRQILGQKVEFLVSFYNNEISEKSEIFDDQFSVERPDGSNFTLKIRSTKLEDSAMYFCASSLNRGLPGELFFGEGSRLTVL.

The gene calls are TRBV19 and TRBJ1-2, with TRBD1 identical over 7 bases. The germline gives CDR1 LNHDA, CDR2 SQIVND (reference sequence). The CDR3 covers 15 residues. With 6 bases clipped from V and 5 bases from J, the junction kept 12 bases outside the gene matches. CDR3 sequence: CASSITGVLGYGYTF. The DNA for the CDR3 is TGTGCCAGTAGCATAACAGGGGTTCTAGGGTATGGCTACACCTTC.

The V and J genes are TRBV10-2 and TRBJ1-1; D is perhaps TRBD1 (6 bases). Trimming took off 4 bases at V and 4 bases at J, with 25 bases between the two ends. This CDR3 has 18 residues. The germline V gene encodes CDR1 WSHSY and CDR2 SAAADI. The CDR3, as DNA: TGCGCCAGCAGTGGAGGGTTTGGGACATTGGGGACGGGCACTGAAGCTTTCTTT. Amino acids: CASSGGFGTLGTGTEAFF.

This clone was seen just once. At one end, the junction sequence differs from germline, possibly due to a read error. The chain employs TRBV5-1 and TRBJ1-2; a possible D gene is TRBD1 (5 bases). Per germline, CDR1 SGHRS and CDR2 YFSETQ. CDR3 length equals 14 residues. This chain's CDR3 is CAGSPGLNYGGYTF. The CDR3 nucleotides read TGCGCCGGCAGCCCGGGACTGAACTATGGAGGCTACACCTTC.

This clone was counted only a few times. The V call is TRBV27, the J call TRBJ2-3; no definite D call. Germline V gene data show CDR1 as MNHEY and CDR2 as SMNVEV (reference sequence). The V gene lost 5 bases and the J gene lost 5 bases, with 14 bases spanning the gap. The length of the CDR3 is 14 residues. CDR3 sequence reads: CASSAGLILDTQYF. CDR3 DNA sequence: TGTGCCAGCAGTGCAGGATTGATACTAGATACGCAGTATTTT.

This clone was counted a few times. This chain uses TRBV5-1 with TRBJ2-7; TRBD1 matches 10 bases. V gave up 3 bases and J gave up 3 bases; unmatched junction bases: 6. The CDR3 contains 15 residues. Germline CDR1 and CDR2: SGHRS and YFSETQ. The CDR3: CASSWTGTGDYEQYF. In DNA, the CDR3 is TGCGCCAGCAGCTGGACCGGGACAGGGGACTACGAGCAGTACTTC.

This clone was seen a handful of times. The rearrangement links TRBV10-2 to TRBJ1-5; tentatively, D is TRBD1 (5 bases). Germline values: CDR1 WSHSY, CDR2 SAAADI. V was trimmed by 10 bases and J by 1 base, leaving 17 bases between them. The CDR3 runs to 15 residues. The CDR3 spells CATGLGGVSNQPQHF. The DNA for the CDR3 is TGCGCCACCGGACTGGGAGGGGTAAGCAATCAGCCCCAGCATTTT.

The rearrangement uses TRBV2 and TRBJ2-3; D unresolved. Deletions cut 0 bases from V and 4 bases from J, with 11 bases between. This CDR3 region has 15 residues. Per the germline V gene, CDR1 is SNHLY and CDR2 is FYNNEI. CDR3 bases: TGTGCCAGCAGTGAAGCTCTAATAGATCCAGATACGCAGTATTTT. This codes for CASSEALIDPDTQYF.

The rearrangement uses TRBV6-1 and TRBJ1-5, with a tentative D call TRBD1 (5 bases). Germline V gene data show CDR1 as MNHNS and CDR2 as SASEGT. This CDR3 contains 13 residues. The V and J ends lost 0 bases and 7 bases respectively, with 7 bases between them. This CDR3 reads CASSEARGQPQHF. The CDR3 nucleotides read TGTGCCAGCAGTGAAGCACGGGGGCAGCCCCAGCATTTT.

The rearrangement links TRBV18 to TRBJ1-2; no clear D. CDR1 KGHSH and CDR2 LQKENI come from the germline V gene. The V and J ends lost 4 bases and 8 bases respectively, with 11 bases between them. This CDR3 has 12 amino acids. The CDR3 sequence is CASSLPGSGYTF. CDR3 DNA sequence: TGTGCCAGCTCACTCCCAGGTTCCGGCTACACCTTC.

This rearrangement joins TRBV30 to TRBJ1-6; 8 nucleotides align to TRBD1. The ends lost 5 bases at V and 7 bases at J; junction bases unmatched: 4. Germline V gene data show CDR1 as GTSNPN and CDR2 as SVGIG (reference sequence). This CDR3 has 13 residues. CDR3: CAWSGGLNSPLHF. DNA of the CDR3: TGTGCCTGGTCAGGGGGCTTGAATTCACCCCTCCACTTT.

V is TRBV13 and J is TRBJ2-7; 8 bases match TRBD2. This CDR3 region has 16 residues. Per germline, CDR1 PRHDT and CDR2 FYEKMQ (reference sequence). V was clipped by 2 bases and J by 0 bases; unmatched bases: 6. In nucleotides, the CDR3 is TGTGCCAGCAGCTTAAGTGCGGGACTAGACTCCTACGAGCAGTACTTC. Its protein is CASSLSAGLDSYEQYF.

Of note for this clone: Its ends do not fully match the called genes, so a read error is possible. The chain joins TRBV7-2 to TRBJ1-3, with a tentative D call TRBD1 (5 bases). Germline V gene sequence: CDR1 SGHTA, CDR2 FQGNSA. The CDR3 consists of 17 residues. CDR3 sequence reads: CASSLSTGHGSGNTIYF. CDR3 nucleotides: TGTGCCAGTAGCTTATCGACCGGACATGGCTCTGGAAACACCATATATTTT.

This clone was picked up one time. The CDR3, as DNA: TGTGCCAGCAGACTCGGACTGGTCTCCTACGAGCAGTACTTC. Translating gives CASRLGLVSYEQYF. The V gene is TRBV2, the J gene TRBJ2-7; D might be TRBD2 (5 bases). Germline CDR1 and CDR2: SNHLY and FYNNEI. The CDR3 is made up of 14 amino acids. V lost 6 bases, J lost 0 bases, and 12 bases lay in between.

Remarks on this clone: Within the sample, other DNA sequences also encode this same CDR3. Written as DNA, the CDR3 is TGTGCCAGCAGCTTAGGAGGCGGGAACACTGAAGCTTTCTTT. It codes for CASSLGGGNTEAFF. V and J are TRBV13 and TRBJ1-1; D is undetermined. The CDR3 runs 14 residues. Trimming took 0 bases from V and 1 from J, leaving 6 bases between them. Germline loops: CDR1 PRHDT, CDR2 FYEKMQ (reference sequence).

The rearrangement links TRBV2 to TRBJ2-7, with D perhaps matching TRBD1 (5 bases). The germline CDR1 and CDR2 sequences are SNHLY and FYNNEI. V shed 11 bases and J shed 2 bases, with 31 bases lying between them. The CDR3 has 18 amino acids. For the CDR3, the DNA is TGTGCCGTACAAAAGCCCGGGTGGACCTCAGGGTCCCCCTACGAGCAGTACTTC. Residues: CAVQKPGWTSGSPYEQYF.

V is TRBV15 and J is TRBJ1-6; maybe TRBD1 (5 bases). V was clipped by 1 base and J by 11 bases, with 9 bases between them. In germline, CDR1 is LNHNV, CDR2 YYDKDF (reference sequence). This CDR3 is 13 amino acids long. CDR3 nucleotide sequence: TGTGCCACCAGCAGAGGGACGGGGGCACCCCTCCACTTT. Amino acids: CATSRGTGAPLHF. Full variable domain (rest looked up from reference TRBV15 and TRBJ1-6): DAMVIQNPRYQVTQFGKPVTLSCSQTLNHNVMYWYQQKSSQAPKLLFHYYDKDFNNEADTPDNFQSRRPNTSFCFLDIRSPGLGDTAMYLCATSRGTGAPLHFGNGTRLTVT.

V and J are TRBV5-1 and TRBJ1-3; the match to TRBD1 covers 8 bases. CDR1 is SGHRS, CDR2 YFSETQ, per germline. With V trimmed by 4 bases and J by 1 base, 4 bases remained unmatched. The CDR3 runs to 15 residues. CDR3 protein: CASSIRTGSGNTIYF. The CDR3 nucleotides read TGCGCCAGCAGCATAAGGACAGGGTCTGGAAACACCATATATTTT.

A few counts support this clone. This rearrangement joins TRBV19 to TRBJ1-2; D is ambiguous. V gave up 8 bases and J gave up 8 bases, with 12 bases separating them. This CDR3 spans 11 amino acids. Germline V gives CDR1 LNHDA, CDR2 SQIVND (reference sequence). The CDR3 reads CASRIPKGYTF. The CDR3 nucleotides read TGTGCCAGTCGAATCCCTAAGGGCTACACCTTC.

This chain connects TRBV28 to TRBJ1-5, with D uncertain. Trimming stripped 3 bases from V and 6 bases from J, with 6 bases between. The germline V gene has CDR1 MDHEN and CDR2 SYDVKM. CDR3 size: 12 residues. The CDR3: CASSFPGQPQHF. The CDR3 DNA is TGTGCCAGCAGTTTCCCCGGTCAGCCCCAGCATTTT.

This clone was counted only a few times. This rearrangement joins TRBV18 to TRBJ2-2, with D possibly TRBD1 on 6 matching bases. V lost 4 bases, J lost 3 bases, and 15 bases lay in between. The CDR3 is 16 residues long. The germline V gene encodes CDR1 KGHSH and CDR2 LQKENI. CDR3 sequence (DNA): TGTGCCAGCTCACGAGCAGAGGGACACCACACCGGGGAGCTGTTTTTT. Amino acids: CASSRAEGHHTGELFF. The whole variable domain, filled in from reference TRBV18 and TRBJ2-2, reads NAGVMQNPRHLVRRRGQEARLRCSPMKGHSHVYWYRQLPEEGLKFMVYLQKENIIDESGMPKERFSAEFPKEGPSILRIQQVVRGDSAAYFCASSRAEGHHTGELFFGEGSRLTVL.